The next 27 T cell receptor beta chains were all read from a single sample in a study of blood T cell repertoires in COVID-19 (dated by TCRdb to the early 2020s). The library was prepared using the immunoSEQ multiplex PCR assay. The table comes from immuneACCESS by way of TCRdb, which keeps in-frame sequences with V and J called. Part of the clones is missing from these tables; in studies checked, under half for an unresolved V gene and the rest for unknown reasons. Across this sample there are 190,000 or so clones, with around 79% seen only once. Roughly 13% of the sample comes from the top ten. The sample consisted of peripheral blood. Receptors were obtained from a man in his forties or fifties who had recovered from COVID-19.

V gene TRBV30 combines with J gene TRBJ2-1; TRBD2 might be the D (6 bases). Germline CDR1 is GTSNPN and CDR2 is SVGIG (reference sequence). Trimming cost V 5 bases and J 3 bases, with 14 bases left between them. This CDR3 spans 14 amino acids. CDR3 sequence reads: CAWEGGALYNEQFF. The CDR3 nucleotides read TGTGCCTGGGAAGGAGGGGCCCTCTACAATGAGCAGTTCTTC.

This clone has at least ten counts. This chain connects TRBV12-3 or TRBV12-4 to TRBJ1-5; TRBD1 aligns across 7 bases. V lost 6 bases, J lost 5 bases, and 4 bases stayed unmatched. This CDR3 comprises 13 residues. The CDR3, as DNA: TGTGCCAGCAGCCGGGACAGTCATCAGCCCCAGCATTTT. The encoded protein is CASSRDSHQPQHF.

The CDR3 DNA reads as TGTGCCAGCAGTTACGACAGGGAGAGCTACACCTTC. This sequence encodes CASSYDRESYTF. The chain combines TRBV6-6 with TRBJ1-2, with 7 bases lining up with TRBD1. Trimming took 2 bases from V and 9 from J; bases not matched to a gene: 3. The CDR3 length is 12 residues. Germline CDR1 is MNHNY and CDR2 is SVGAGI (reference sequence).

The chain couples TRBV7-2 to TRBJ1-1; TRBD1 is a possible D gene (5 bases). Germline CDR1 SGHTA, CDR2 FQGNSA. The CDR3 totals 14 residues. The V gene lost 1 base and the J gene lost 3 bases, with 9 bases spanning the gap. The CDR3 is CASSLEGRHTEAFF. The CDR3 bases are TGTGCCAGCAGCTTAGAGGGGCGGCACACTGAAGCTTTCTTT.

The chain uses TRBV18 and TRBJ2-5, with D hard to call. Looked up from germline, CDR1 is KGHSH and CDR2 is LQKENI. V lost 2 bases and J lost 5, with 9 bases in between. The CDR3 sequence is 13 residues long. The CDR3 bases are TGTGCCAGCTCACCAGAATCGAGGGAGACCCAGTACTTC. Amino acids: CASSPESRETQYF.

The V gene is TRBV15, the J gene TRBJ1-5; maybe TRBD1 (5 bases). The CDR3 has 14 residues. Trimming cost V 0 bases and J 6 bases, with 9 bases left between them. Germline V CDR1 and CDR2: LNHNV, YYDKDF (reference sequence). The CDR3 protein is CATSRDTQGQPQHF. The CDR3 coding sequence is TGTGCCACCAGCAGAGATACTCAGGGTCAGCCCCAGCATTTT.

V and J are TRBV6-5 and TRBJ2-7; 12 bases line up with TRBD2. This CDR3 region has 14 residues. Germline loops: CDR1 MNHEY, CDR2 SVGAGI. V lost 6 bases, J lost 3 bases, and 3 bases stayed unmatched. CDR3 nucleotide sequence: TGTGCCAGCAGCGGACTAGCGGGAAACTACGAGCAGTACTTC. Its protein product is CASSGLAGNYEQYF.

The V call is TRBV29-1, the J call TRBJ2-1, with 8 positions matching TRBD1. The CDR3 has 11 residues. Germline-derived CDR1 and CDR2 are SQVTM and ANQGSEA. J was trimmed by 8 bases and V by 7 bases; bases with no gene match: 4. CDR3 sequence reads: CSGDRGDEQFF. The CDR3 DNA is TGCAGCGGTGACAGGGGCGATGAGCAGTTCTTC.

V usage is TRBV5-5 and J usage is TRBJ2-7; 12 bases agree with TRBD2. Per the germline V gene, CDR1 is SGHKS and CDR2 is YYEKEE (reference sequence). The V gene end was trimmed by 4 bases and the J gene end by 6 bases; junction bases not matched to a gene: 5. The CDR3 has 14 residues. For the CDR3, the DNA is TGTGCCAGCAGCAGACTAGCGGGAGCCGGCGAGCAGTACTTC. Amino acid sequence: CASSRLAGAGEQYF.

The CDR3 loop is CASSGNIRTGYNEQFF. DNA for the CDR3: TGTGCCAGCAGTGGCAATATTCGGACAGGGTACAATGAGCAGTTCTTC. This chain uses TRBV11-1 with TRBJ2-1; 8 bases align to TRBD1. This CDR3 is built from 16 residues. The V segment lost 6 bases and the J segment 4 bases; nucleotides outside the gene matches: 11. The germline V gene encodes CDR1 SGHAT and CDR2 FQDESV (reference sequence).

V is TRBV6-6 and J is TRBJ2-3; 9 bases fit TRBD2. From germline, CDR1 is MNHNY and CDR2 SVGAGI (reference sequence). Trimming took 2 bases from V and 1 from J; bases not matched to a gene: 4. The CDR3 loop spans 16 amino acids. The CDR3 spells CASSYPTSGGTDTQYF. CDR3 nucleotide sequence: TGTGCCAGCAGTTACCCGACTAGCGGAGGCACAGATACGCAGTATTTT.

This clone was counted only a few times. The CDR3 region has the DNA TGTGCCAGCAGCTTGGGCCCGACAGGGAACCAAGAGACCCAGTACTTC. This sequence encodes CASSLGPTGNQETQYF. The rearrangement joins TRBV5-4 to TRBJ2-5, with 7 bases lining up with TRBD1. CDR3 length: 16 residues. Germline V lookup: CDR1 SGHNT, CDR2 YYREEE (reference sequence). V shed 0 bases and J 0 bases; nucleotides not matched to a gene: 5.

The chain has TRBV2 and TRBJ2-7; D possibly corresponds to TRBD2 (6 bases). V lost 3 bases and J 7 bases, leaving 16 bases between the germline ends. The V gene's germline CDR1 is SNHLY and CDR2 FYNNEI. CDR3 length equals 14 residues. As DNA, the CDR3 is TGTGCCAGCAGTGAGTTAGCGGTTCGGCTAGAGCAGTACTTC. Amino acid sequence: CASSELAVRLEQYF.

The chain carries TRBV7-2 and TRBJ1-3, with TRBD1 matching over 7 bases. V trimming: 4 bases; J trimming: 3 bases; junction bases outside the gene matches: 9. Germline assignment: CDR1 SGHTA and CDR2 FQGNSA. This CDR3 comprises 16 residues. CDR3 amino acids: CASSSFTGVGGNTIYF. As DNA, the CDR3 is TGTGCCAGCAGCTCATTCACAGGGGTGGGTGGAAACACCATATATTTT.

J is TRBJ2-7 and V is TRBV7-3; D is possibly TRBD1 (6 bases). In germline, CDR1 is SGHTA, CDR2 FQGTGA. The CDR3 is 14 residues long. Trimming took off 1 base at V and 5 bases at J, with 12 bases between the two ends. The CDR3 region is CASSLIQGTHEQYF. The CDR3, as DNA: TGTGCCAGCAGCTTAATCCAGGGGACCCACGAGCAGTACTTC.

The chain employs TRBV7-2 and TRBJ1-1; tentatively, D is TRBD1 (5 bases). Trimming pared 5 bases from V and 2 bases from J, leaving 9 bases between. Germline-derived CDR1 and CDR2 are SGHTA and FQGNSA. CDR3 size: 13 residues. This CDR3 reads CASSRQINTEAFF. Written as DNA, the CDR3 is TGTGCCAGCAGCCGACAGATCAACACTGAAGCTTTCTTT.

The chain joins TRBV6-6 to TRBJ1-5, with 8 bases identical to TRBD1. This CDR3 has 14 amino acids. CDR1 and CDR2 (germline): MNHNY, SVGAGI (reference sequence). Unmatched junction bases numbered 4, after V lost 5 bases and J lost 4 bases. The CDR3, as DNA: TGTGCCAGCAGTCCTCGGACAGGGAATCAGCCCCAGCATTTT. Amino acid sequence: CASSPRTGNQPQHF.

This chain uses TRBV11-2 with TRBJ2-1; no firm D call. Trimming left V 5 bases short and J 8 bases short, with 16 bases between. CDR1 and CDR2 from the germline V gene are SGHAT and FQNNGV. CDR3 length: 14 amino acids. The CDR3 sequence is CASSPVRSRDEQFF. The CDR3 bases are TGTGCCAGCAGCCCCGTTCGGAGCCGCGATGAGCAGTTCTTC.

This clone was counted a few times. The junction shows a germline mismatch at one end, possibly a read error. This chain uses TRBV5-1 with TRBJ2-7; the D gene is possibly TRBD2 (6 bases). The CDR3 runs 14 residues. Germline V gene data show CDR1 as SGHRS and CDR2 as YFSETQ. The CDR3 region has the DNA TGCGCCAGCAGCCCCGGGACTGGCTCCTTCGAGCAGTACTTC. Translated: CASSPGTGSFEQYF.

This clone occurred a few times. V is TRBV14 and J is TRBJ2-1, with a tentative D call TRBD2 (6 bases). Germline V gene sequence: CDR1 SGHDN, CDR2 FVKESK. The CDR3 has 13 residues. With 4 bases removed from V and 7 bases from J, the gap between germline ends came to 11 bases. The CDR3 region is CASSRGGRNEQFF. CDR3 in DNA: TGTGCCAGCAGCCGCGGAGGGCGGAATGAGCAGTTCTTC.

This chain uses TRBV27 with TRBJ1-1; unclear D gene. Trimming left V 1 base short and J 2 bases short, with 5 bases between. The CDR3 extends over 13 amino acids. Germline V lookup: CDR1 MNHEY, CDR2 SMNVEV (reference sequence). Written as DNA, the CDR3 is TGTGCCAGCAGTTTATACAGAAACACTGAAGCTTTCTTT. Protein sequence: CASSLYRNTEAFF.

CDR3 residues: CASHVQGLYNEQFF. The CDR3 coding sequence is TGTGCCAGCCACGTGCAGGGGCTATACAATGAGCAGTTCTTC. The chain uses TRBV28 and TRBJ2-1, with D maybe TRBD1 (6 bases). CDR3 length equals 14 residues. Trimming left V 8 bases short and J 4 bases short, with 15 bases between. The germline gives CDR1 MDHEN, CDR2 SYDVKM.

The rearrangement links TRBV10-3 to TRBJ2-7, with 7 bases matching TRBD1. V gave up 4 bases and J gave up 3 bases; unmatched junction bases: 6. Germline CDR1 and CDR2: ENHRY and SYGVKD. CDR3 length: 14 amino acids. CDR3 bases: TGTGCCATCAGTGTCTACGGGACAGACTACGAGCAGTACTTC. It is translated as CAISVYGTDYEQYF.

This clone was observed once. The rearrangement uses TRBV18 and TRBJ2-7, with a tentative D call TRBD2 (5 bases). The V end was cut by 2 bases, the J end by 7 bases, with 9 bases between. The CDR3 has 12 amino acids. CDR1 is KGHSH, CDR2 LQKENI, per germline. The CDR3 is CASSPVAGEQYF. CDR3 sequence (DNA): TGTGCCAGCTCACCAGTCGCGGGTGAGCAGTACTTC. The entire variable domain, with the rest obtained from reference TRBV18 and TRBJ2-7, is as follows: NAGVMQNPRHLVRRRGQEARLRCSPMKGHSHVYWYRQLPEEGLKFMVYLQKENIIDESGMPKERFSAEFPKEGPSILRIQQVVRGDSAAYFCASSPVAGEQYFGPGTRLTVT.

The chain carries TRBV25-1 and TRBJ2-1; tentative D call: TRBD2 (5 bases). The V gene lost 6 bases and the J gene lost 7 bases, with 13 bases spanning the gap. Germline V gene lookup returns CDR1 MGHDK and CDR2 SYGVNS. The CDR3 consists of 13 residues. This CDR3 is CASSDTRYNEQFF. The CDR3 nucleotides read TGTGCCAGCAGCGATACTAGGTATAATGAGCAGTTCTTC.

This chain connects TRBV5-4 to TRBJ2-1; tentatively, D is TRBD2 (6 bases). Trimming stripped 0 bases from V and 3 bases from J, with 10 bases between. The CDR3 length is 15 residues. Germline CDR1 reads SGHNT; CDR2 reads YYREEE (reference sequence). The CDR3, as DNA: TGTGCCAGCAGCTTGGTGGCGGGAAACTACAATGAGCAGTTCTTC. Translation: CASSLVAGNYNEQFF.

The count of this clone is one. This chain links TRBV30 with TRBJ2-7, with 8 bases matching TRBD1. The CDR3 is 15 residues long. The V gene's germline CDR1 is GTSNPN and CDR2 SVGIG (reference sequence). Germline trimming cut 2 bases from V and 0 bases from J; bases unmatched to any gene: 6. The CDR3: CAWSPWDRPSYEQYF. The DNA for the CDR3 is TGTGCCTGGAGTCCATGGGACAGGCCCTCCTACGAGCAGTACTTC. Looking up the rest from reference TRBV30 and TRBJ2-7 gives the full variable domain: SQTIHQWPATLVQPVGSPLSLECTVEGTSNPNLYWYRQAAGRGLQLLFYSVGIGQISSEVPQNLSASRPQDRQFILSSKKLLLSDSGFYLCAWSPWDRPSYEQYFGPGTRLTVT.